Shown below are 30 T cell receptor beta chains from a single sample sequenced in a study of CD8 T cells in ankylosing spondylitis. TCRdb ran MiXCR on the 5' RACE reads and lists one entry per CDR3 protein. The table records almost 250,000 distinct CDR3 sequences, about 30% of them present only once. Sequenced input: blood, either unsorted or a sorted T cell fraction (not recorded which). These receptors were collected from a male donor with ankylosing spondylitis or in good health (not recorded which).

This chain links TRBV3-1 with TRBJ2-1; D is ambiguous. The CDR3 contains 12 residues. Germline V gene data show CDR1 as LGHDT and CDR2 as YNNKEL (reference sequence). Trimming removed 4 bases at V and 8 bases at J, with 9 bases between. The CDR3 region is CASSRMGDEQFF. The CDR3, as DNA: TGTGCCAGCAGCCGGATGGGCGATGAGCAGTTCTTC.

This clonotype appeared a few times. The CDR3 region is CSARSLGLAGSYNEQFF. DNA for the CDR3: TGCAGTGCTAGAAGTCTCGGGCTAGCGGGCTCCTACAATGAGCAGTTCTTC. The V call is TRBV20-1, the J call TRBJ2-1; 8 bases fit TRBD2. This CDR3 is 17 amino acids long. CDR1 and CDR2 from the germline V gene are DFQATT and SNEGSKA (reference sequence). Losses at the gene ends were 2 bases for V and 0 bases for J; bases not matched to a gene: 9.

This clonotype was observed a few times. The rearrangement uses TRBV5-5 and TRBJ1-5; D gene ambiguous. V was cut by 1 base and J by 7 bases, with 18 bases left in between. Germline assignment: CDR1 SGHKS and CDR2 YYEKEE (reference sequence). There are 16 residues in the CDR3. Written as DNA, the CDR3 is TGTGCCAGCAGCTTGTCGAACGGCGTGGGTACGCAGCCCCAGCATTTT. Amino acid sequence: CASSLSNGVGTQPQHF.

The table lists this clonotype with a few counts. This rearrangement joins TRBV27 to TRBJ2-1; TRBD1 matches at 8 bases. The CDR3 consists of 15 residues. Trimming removed 1 base from V and 4 bases from J; junction bases left unmatched: 3. Per the germline V gene, CDR1 is MNHEY and CDR2 is SMNVEV (reference sequence). CDR3 DNA sequence: TGTGCCAGCAGTTTATACCGGGACAGGTACAATGAGCAGTTCTTC. Its protein is CASSLYRDRYNEQFF.

This clonotype was seen a single time. Here the CDR3 DNA reads TGTGCCAGCAGCCGTCGCAGGAGCTCCTACGAGCAGTACTTC. This gives the protein CASSRRRSSYEQYF. This chain uses TRBV11-2 with TRBJ2-7; D is uncertain. Germline CDR1 SGHAT, CDR2 FQNNGV. V lost 5 bases and J lost 0, with 11 bases in between. The CDR3 length is 14 residues.

This sequence joins TRBV29-1 and TRBJ1-4; 9 positions match TRBD1. Per germline, CDR1 SQVTM and CDR2 ANQGSEA. The V and J ends lost 5 bases and 8 bases, in that order; junction bases with no gene match: 9. The CDR3 is made up of 14 amino acids. The CDR3 spells CSVLGTGSSEKLFF. In DNA, the CDR3 is TGCAGCGTTTTAGGGACAGGGTCGTCGGAAAAACTGTTTTTT.

The J gene is TRBJ1-2, the V gene TRBV29-1; D is ambiguous. V was trimmed by 5 bases and J by 2 bases, leaving 18 bases between them. Germline values: CDR1 SQVTM, CDR2 ANQGSEA. This CDR3 is built from 15 residues. The CDR3 bases are TGCAGCGTTCTGGAGAGGAGGCAGCTCAACTATGGCTACACCTTC. Protein: CSVLERRQLNYGYTF.

CDR3 sequence (DNA): TGTGCCAGCAGCTTAGGGGACAACTATGGCTACACCTTC. This gives the protein CASSLGDNYGYTF. The rearrangement joins TRBV5-5 to TRBJ1-2; D may be TRBD1 (5 bases). From germline, CDR1 is SGHKS and CDR2 YYEKEE (reference sequence). This CDR3 spans 13 amino acids. V was pared by 2 bases and J by 2 bases, with 7 bases between.

The rearrangement uses TRBV10-3 and TRBJ1-5; maybe TRBD1 (6 bases). The CDR3 is 14 amino acids. V shed 0 bases and J shed 5 bases, with 8 bases lying between them. Germline CDR1 reads ENHRY; CDR2 reads SYGVKD. CDR3 DNA: TGTGCCATCAGTGAGTCAGGGGGAGATCAGCCCCAGCATTTT. Residues: CAISESGGDQPQHF.

This clonotype was seen a few times. The genes are TRBV10-2 and TRBJ2-3; D assignment may be TRBD1 or TRBD2 (6 bases each). The CDR3 loop spans 14 amino acids. Trimming removed 0 bases at V and 5 bases at J, with 9 bases between. Germline values: CDR1 WSHSY, CDR2 SAAADI. Here the CDR3 reads CASSESGGGDTQYF. The CDR3 coding sequence is TGCGCCAGCAGTGAGTCGGGGGGCGGAGATACGCAGTATTTT.

The gene calls are TRBV6-1 and TRBJ2-3; the D is unclear. Per germline, CDR1 MNHNS and CDR2 SASEGT. The V and J ends lost 1 base and 1 base respectively, with 9 bases between them. The CDR3 sequence is 15 residues long. Written as DNA, the CDR3 is TGTGCCAGCAGTGAAGTTGATTGGGGCACAGATACGCAGTATTTT. It encodes CASSEVDWGTDTQYF.

The chain joins TRBV6-1 to TRBJ1-1; D is unresolved. The V gene's germline CDR1 is MNHNS and CDR2 SASEGT. The CDR3 length is 14 residues. Trimming shortened V by 7 bases and J by 3 bases, and 15 bases separated the two germline ends. In DNA, the CDR3 is TGTGCCAGCAACGCGGTATGGCGGGACACTGAAGCTTTCTTT. It specifies CASNAVWRDTEAFF.

This clonotype showed up just a few times. The V call is TRBV5-5, the J call TRBJ2-7; 9 nucleotides match TRBD1. The length of the CDR3 is 14 residues. The V gene's germline CDR1 is SGHKS and CDR2 YYEKEE (reference sequence). Trimming took 3 bases from V and 3 from J; bases not matched to a gene: 4. The CDR3 spells CASSSVGQGYEQYF. In DNA form, the CDR3 reads TGTGCCAGCAGCTCGGTGGGACAGGGCTACGAGCAGTACTTC.

The V call is TRBV7-2, the J call TRBJ1-2, with D possibly matching TRBD1 (5 bases). CDR3 length: 17 amino acids. Trimming removed 0 bases from V and 4 bases from J, with 18 bases in between. CDR1 is SGHTA and CDR2 is FQGNSA in the germline V gene. CDR3 loop: CASSLAGPKTVSYGYTF. CDR3 coding DNA: TGTGCCAGCAGCTTAGCGGGACCGAAAACCGTAAGCTATGGCTACACCTTC.

Ten or more counts support this clonotype. This chain connects TRBV6-5 to TRBJ2-3; TRBD1 agrees at 7 bases. Germline CDR1 is MNHEY and CDR2 is SVGAGI. The CDR3 totals 14 residues. Trimming at V came to 4 bases and at J to 6 bases, leaving 7 bases not matched to a gene. The CDR3 nucleotides are TGTGCCAGCAGTTCTCCGCAGACAGGGGATACGCAGTATTTT. Amino acid sequence: CASSSPQTGDTQYF.

The rearrangement joins TRBV28 to TRBJ2-2; 7 bases are shared with TRBD2. Trimming at V came to 10 bases and at J to 8 bases, leaving 10 bases not matched to a gene. The CDR3 has 13 residues. The germline CDR1 and CDR2 sequences are MDHEN and SYDVKM. CDR3 region: CATYGGVEGELFF. The CDR3 nucleotides read TGTGCCACCTATGGGGGGGTCGAGGGGGAGCTGTTTTTT.

V is TRBV6-6 and J is TRBJ2-5; no firm D call. This CDR3 comprises 12 residues. From germline, CDR1 is MNHNY and CDR2 SVGAGI (reference sequence). The V end was cut by 4 bases, the J end by 5 bases, with 8 bases between. DNA of the CDR3: TGTGCCAGCAGTTTGTCTTCTGAGACCCAGTACTTC. It encodes CASSLSSETQYF.

The V gene is TRBV20-1, the J gene TRBJ2-7; D remains unclear. CDR1 is DFQATT, CDR2 SNEGSKA, per germline (reference sequence). This CDR3 is 12 amino acids long. V gave up 6 bases and J gave up 1 base, with 10 bases separating them. The chain's CDR3 is CSAPLNSYEQYF. The CDR3 DNA follows: TGCAGTGCCCCTCTTAATTCCTACGAGCAGTACTTC.

This rearrangement joins TRBV7-3 to TRBJ2-7, with a possible D match to TRBD2 (6 bases). The CDR3 is made up of 18 amino acids. The germline V and J ends were trimmed by 2 bases and 4 bases, with 24 bases remaining between them. Germline loops: CDR1 SGHTA, CDR2 FQGTGA. The CDR3 nucleotides are TGTGCCAGCAGCTTACCCAGACGGGGAGCGGGCTCACCATACGAGCAGTACTTC. Its translation: CASSLPRRGAGSPYEQYF.

The chain is built from TRBV20-1 and TRBJ2-4, with D unresolved. Germline V gene sequence: CDR1 DFQATT, CDR2 SNEGSKA (reference sequence). CDR3 length: 14 amino acids. V lost 7 bases to trimming and J lost 0 bases, with 13 bases between them. The CDR3: CSELPSIAKNIQYF. The CDR3 DNA reads TGCAGTGAACTACCGAGCATAGCCAAAAACATTCAGTACTTC.

This clonotype was detected only a few times. This sequence joins TRBV13 and TRBJ2-7, with D tentatively TRBD1 (6 bases). Deletions cut 5 bases from V and 4 bases from J, with 12 bases between. The CDR3 contains 13 residues. CDR1 and CDR2 from the germline V gene are PRHDT and FYEKMQ (reference sequence). This CDR3 reads CASSTRQVYEQYF. In DNA form, the CDR3 reads TGTGCCAGCAGCACGCGACAGGTGTACGAGCAGTACTTC. Drawing the rest from reference TRBV13 and TRBJ2-7, the complete variable domain is AAGVIQSPRHLIKEKRETATLKCYPIPRHDTVYWYQQGPGQDPQFLISFYEKMQSDKGSIPDRFSAQQFSDYHSELNMSSLELGDSALYFCASSTRQVYEQYFGPGTRLTVT.

This clonotype was counted ten times or more. The chain links TRBV12-3 or TRBV12-4 to TRBJ2-5; D gene ambiguous. The CDR3 is made up of 15 amino acids. Trimming stripped 7 bases from V and 0 bases from J, with 15 bases between. CDR3 sequence (DNA): TGTGCCAGCACCCCAGGAGTAGTTGACCAAGAGACCCAGTACTTC. This gives the protein CASTPGVVDQETQYF.

This clonotype has only a few counts. The gene calls are TRBV9 and TRBJ2-5, with TRBD1 identical over 10 bases. The CDR3 contains 14 residues. Trimming took 3 bases from V and 6 from J; bases not matched to a gene: 5. Looked up from germline, CDR1 is SGDLS and CDR2 is YYNGEE. CDR3 protein: CASSAGTGAKTQYF. CDR3 sequence (DNA): TGTGCCAGCAGCGCCGGGACAGGGGCGAAGACCCAGTACTTC.

This chain joins TRBV20-1 and TRBJ2-1; a weak D match, TRBD2 (5 bases). Germline lookup yields CDR1 DFQATT and CDR2 SNEGSKA (reference sequence). The CDR3 runs 16 residues. V shed 5 bases and J shed 3 bases, with 20 bases lying between them. For the CDR3, the DNA is TGCAGTGCTGTCGGGCCCACTAGAACCAACTACAATGAGCAGTTCTTC. Its protein product is CSAVGPTRTNYNEQFF.

The chain combines TRBV6-1 with TRBJ2-1; the match to TRBD2 covers 11 bases. CDR1 and CDR2 (germline): MNHNS, SASEGT. CDR3 length: 15 residues. Unmatched junction bases numbered 10, after V lost 6 bases and J lost 9 bases. The CDR3 coding sequence is TGTGCCAGCAGGATTCTAGCGGGGGGCCATAGTGAGCAGTTCTTC. Translating gives CASRILAGGHSEQFF.

This chain links TRBV28 with TRBJ2-3; 8 bases agree with TRBD2. The CDR3 is made up of 16 amino acids. The V gene's germline CDR1 is MDHEN and CDR2 SYDVKM. V shed 4 bases and J 3 bases; nucleotides not matched to a gene: 9. This chain's CDR3 is CASSSPGRAGTDTQYF. The CDR3 bases are TGTGCCAGCAGTTCCCCCGGGAGGGCAGGTACAGATACGCAGTATTTT.

The chain is built from TRBV7-6 and TRBJ2-3; D is perhaps TRBD1 or TRBD2 (6 bases each). This CDR3 contains 14 residues. The germline V gene has CDR1 SGHVS and CDR2 FNYEAQ. Trimming removed 5 bases from V and 2 bases from J, with 11 bases in between. CDR3 in DNA: TGTGCCAGCAGCGAACGGGGGCCCACAGATACGCAGTATTTT. Protein sequence: CASSERGPTDTQYF.

The gene calls are TRBV20-1 and TRBJ1-5, with D unresolved. Per germline, CDR1 DFQATT and CDR2 SNEGSKA (reference sequence). The CDR3 contains 9 residues. The CDR3: CTQLQPQHF. The CDR3, as DNA: TGCACCCAACTCCAGCCCCAGCATTTT.

This clonotype was counted once. The chain employs TRBV12-3 or TRBV12-4 and TRBJ2-6; D is perhaps TRBD1 (5 bases). The CDR3 is 17 amino acids. V lost 6 bases to trimming and J lost 0 bases, with 15 bases between them. CDR3 region: CASSAAKGNSGANVLTF. CDR3 in DNA: TGTGCCAGCAGCGCGGCGAAGGGGAACTCTGGGGCCAACGTCCTGACTTTC.

The chain carries TRBV20-1 and TRBJ2-3; 8 bases agree with TRBD2. J was trimmed by 3 bases and V by 3 bases; bases with no gene match: 11. Germline CDR1 and CDR2: DFQATT and SNEGSKA (reference sequence). CDR3 length equals 16 residues. The CDR3, as DNA: TGCAGTGCTAGTTCCTGGGGCCAGCGGGGGACAGATACGCAGTATTTT. It yields the protein CSASSWGQRGTDTQYF.